This TCR beta chain appears in the sequencing data of a study of molecular identifiers for immune sequencing clone quantification. General study findings and limits: Among effectors, clones above 20 RNA copies held over 99% of molecules; among naive cells, under 1%.

This CDR3 contains 12 residues. Germline V lookup: CDR1 SGHAT, CDR2 FQNNGV. Trimming cost V 5 bases and J 3 bases, with 5 bases left between them. Naive CD8 libraries came from around 20,000 to 990,000 sorted cells with 10%, 30% or 50% RNA. Sorting recovered naive CD8 T cells on a CD8+CD4-CCR7+CD45RA+ profile. One entry per CDR3 protein, called by TCRdb with MiXCR from the PCR reads. The table includes around 470,000 distinct CDR3 sequences, approximately 25% detected once. In the case of this clonotype: What it binds is not known.

The TCR comes from a human donor in good health. Some libraries in this study had Jurkat cell RNA spiked in. The specimen sequenced was naive CD8+ T cells from blood, with Jurkat cell RNA spiked in. Specified subset: FACS-sorted CD8+CD4-CCR7+CD45RA+ naive T cells. This rearrangement joins TRBV11-2 to TRBJ2-1, with no clear D. The CDR3 sequence: CASSEHYNEQFF. Here the CDR3 DNA reads TGTGCCAGCAGCGAGCACTACAATGAGCAGTTCTTC.